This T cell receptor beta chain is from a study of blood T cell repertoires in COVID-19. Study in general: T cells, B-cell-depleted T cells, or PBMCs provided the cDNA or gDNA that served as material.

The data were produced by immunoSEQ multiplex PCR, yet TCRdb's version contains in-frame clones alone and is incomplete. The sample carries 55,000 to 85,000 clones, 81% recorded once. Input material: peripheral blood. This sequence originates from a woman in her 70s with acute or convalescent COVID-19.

CDR3 residues: CASRVGQNNEKLFF. The CDR3 DNA follows: TGTGCCAGCAGGGTTGGGCAGAACAATGAAAAACTGTTTTTT. The chain recombines TRBV2 with TRBJ1-4; D gene unclear. The CDR3 is 14 amino acids. In germline, CDR1 is SNHLY, CDR2 FYNNEI. The V gene lost 6 bases and the J gene lost 5 bases, with 13 bases spanning the gap.